A single sample is the source of the 8 T cell receptor beta chains below, sequenced in a study of OX40 agonist ivuxolimab in advanced cancers. The method was immunoSEQ multiplex PCR; TCRdb's version includes in-frame clones alone and lacks a portion of them. This table holds roughly 25,000 clones, under 90% found once. The sequences come from CD4+ or CD8+ T cells sorted from blood, collected in a trial of the OX40 agonist ivuxolimab. These TCRs come from an adult with an advanced solid tumor such as melanoma, head and neck, liver or kidney cancer.

This clone has only a few counts. The CDR3 sequence is CASSEYRHEAFF. The CDR3 bases are TGTGCCAGCAGTGAATACAGGCATGAAGCTTTCTTT. The chain is built from TRBV2 and TRBJ1-1, with a possible D match to TRBD1 (5 bases). V was cut by 2 bases and J by 7 bases, with 8 bases left in between. The CDR3 runs to 12 residues. Germline V gene lookup returns CDR1 SNHLY and CDR2 FYNNEI.

In this sample, this clone turned up a few times. Here the CDR3 DNA reads TGTGCCAGCAGTCCTCCCGGGGAGGTCTACGAGCAGTACTTC. This translates into CASSPPGEVYEQYF. The chain has TRBV2 and TRBJ2-7, with D possibly TRBD2 on 6 matching bases. The CDR3 has 14 residues. V shed 5 bases and J shed 3 bases, with 14 bases lying between them. CDR1 and CDR2 from the germline V gene are SNHLY and FYNNEI.

The V gene is TRBV6-6, the J gene TRBJ2-1; the D is unclear. Per the germline V gene, CDR1 is MNHNY and CDR2 is SVGAGI (reference sequence). Trimming took off 4 bases at V and 8 bases at J, with 15 bases between the two ends. This CDR3 comprises 14 residues. The CDR3 loop reads CASSWVNTRDEQFF. As DNA, the CDR3 is TGTGCCAGCAGTTGGGTCAACACTCGCGATGAGCAGTTCTTC.

This chain's CDR3 is CASSFGTEQFF. Here the CDR3 DNA reads TGTGCCAGCAGTTTCGGGACTGAGCAGTTCTTC. This rearrangement joins TRBV6-1 to TRBJ2-1; D assignment may be TRBD1 or TRBD2 (5 bases each). The germline CDR1 and CDR2 sequences are MNHNS and SASEGT. V shed 5 bases and J shed 9 bases, with 8 bases lying between them. The CDR3 runs 11 residues.

J is TRBJ2-5 and V is TRBV2; the D gene is possibly TRBD2 (5 bases). The germline V and J ends were trimmed by 4 bases and 3 bases, with 9 bases remaining between them. Germline lookup yields CDR1 SNHLY and CDR2 FYNNEI. CDR3 length equals 13 residues. The CDR3, as DNA: TGTGCCAGCAGTGGAGGGCCAAAAGAGACCCAGTACTTC. As protein: CASSGGPKETQYF.

This clone was seen once. This chain joins TRBV9 and TRBJ2-2; D unclear. The CDR3 is 14 residues long. Trimming shortened V by 0 bases and J by 1 base, and 4 bases separated the two germline ends. Germline V gene data show CDR1 as SGDLS and CDR2 as YYNGEE. Written as DNA, the CDR3 is TGTGCCAGCAGCGTAGACGGGAACACCGGGGAGCTGTTTTTT. Its protein is CASSVDGNTGELFF.

This clone was observed a single time. This chain joins TRBV7-3 and TRBJ2-7, with D maybe TRBD2 (6 bases). This CDR3 contains 15 residues. Looked up from germline, CDR1 is SGHTA and CDR2 is FQGTGA. The V end lost 1 base, the J end lost 0 bases, and 10 bases lay between the germline ends. This CDR3 is CASSLRGGNSYEQYF. CDR3 coding DNA: TGTGCCAGCAGCTTAAGAGGCGGGAACTCCTACGAGCAGTACTTC. The full variable domain, its missing parts supplied by reference TRBV7-3 and TRBJ2-7, is GAGVSQTPSNKVTEKGKYVELRCDPISGHTALYWYRQSLGQGPEFLIYFQGTGAADDSGLPNDRFFAVRPEGSVSTLKIQRTERGDSAVYLCASSLRGGNSYEQYFGPGTRLTVT.

The rearrangement uses TRBV5-8 and TRBJ2-3, with D unresolved. The CDR3 extends over 12 amino acids. V was cut by 0 bases and J by 4 bases, with 3 bases left in between. Germline V lookup: CDR1 SGHTS, CDR2 YDEGEE. CDR3 region: CASSLGADTQYF. The CDR3 DNA reads as TGTGCCAGCAGCTTGGGAGCAGATACGCAGTATTTT. Full variable domain (outside the CDR3, taken from reference TRBV5-8 and TRBJ2-3): EAGVTQSPTHLIKTRGQQATLRCSPISGHTSVYWYQQALGLGLQFLLWYDEGEERNRGNFPPRFSGRQFPNYSSELNVNALELEDSALYLCASSLGADTQYFGPGTRLTVL.